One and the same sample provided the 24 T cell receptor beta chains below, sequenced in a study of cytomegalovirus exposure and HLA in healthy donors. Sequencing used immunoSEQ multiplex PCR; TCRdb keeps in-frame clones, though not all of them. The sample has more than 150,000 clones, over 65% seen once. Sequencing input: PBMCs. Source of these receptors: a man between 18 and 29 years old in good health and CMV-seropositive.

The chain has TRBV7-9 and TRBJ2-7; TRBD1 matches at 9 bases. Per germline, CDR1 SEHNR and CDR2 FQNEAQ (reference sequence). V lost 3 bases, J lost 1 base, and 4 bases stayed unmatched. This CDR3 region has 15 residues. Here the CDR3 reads CASSFRQGVSYEQYF. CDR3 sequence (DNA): TGTGCCAGCAGCTTCCGACAGGGGGTGTCCTACGAGCAGTACTTC.

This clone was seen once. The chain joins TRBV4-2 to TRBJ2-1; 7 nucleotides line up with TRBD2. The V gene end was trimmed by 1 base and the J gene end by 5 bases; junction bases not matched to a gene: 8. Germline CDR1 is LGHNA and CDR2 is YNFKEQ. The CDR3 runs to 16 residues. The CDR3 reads CASSQGAASGNNEQFF. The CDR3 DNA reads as TGTGCCAGCAGCCAAGGAGCGGCTAGCGGAAACAATGAGCAGTTCTTC.

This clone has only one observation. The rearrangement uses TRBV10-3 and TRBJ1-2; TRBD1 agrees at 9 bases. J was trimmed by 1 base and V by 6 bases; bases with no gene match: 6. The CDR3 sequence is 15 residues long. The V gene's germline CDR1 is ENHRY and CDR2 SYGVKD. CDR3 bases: TGTGCCATCAGAGCCGGGACAGGGTTTAACTATGGCTACACCTTC. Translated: CAIRAGTGFNYGYTF.

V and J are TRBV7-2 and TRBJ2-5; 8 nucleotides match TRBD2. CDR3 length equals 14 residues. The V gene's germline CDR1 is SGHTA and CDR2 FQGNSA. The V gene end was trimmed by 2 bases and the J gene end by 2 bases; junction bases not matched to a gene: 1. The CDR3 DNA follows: TGTGCCAGCAGCTTAACGGGGGGGCAAGAGACCCAGTACTTC. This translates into CASSLTGGQETQYF. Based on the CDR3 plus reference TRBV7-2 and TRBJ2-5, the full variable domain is GAGVSQSPSNKVTEKGKDVELRCDPISGHTALYWYRQSLGQGLEFLIYFQGNSAPDKSGLPSDRFSAERTGGSVSTLTIQRTQQEDSAVYLCASSLTGGQETQYFGPGTRLLVL.

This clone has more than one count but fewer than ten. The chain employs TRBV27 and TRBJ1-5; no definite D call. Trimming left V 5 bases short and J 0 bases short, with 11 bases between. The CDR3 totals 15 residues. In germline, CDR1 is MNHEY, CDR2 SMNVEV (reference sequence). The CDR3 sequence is CASSPIQDSNQPQHF. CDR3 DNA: TGTGCCAGCAGTCCCATCCAGGATAGCAATCAGCCCCAGCATTTT.

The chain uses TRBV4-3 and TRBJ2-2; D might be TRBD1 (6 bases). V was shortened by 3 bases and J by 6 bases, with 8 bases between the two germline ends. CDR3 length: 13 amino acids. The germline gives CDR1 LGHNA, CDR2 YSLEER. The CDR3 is CASSHTGSGELFF. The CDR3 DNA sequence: TGCGCCAGCAGCCACACAGGGTCCGGGGAGCTGTTTTTT.

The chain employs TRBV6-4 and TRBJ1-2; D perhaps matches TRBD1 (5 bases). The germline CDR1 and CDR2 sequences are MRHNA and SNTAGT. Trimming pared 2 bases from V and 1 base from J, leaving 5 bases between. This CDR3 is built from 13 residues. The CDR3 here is CASSDDSNYGYTF. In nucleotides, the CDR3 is TGTGCCAGCAGTGACGACAGTAACTATGGCTACACCTTC.

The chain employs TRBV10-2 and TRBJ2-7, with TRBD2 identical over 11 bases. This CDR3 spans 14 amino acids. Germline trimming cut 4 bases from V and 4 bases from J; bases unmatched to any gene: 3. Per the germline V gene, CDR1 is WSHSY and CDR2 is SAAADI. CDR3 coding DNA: TGCGCCAGCAGTGTCCGGACTAGCGGGTACGAGCAGTACTTC. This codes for CASSVRTSGYEQYF.

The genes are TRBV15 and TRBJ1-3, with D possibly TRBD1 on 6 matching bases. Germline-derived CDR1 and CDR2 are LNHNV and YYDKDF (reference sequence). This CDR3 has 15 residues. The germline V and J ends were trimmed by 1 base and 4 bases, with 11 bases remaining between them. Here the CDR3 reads CATSRGPGDGNTIYF. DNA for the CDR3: TGTGCCACCAGCAGAGGCCCAGGGGACGGAAACACCATATATTTT.

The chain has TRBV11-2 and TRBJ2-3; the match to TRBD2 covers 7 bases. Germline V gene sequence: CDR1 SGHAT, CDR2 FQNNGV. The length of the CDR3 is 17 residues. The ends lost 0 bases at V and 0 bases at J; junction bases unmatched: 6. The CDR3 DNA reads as TGTGCCAGCAGCTTAGATCGGGTTAGCGGGAGCACAGATACGCAGTATTTT. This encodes CASSLDRVSGSTDTQYF. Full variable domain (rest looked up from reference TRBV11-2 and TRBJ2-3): EAGVAQSPRYKIIEKRQSVAFWCNPISGHATLYWYQQILGQGPKLLIQFQNNGVVDDSQLPKDRFSAERLKGVDSTLKIQPAKLEDSAVYLCASSLDRVSGSTDTQYFGPGTRLTVL.

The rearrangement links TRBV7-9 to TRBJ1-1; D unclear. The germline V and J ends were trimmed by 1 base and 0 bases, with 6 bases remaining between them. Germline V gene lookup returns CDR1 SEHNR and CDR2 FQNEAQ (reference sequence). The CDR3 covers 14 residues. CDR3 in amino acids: CASSLDSVNTEAFF. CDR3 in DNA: TGTGCCAGCAGCTTAGATAGCGTGAACACTGAAGCTTTCTTT.

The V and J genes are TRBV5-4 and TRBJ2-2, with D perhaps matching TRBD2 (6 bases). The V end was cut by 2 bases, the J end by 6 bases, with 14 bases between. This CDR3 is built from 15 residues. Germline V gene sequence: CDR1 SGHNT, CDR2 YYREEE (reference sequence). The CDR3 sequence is CASSFGGPQPGELFF. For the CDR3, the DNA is TGTGCCAGCAGCTTCGGGGGACCACAACCCGGGGAGCTGTTTTTT.

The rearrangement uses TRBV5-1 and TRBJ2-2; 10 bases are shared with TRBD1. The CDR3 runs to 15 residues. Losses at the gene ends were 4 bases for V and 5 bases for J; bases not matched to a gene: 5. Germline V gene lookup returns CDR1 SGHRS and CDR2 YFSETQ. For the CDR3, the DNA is TGCGCCAGCAGCCCAGGGACAGGGGTGACCGGGGAGCTGTTTTTT. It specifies CASSPGTGVTGELFF.

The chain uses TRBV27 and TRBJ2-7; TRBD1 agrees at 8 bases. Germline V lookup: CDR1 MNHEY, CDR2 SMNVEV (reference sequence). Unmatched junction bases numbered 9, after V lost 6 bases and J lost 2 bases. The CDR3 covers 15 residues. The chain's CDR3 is CASSPLGQATYEQYF. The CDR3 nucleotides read TGTGCCAGCAGCCCACTGGGACAGGCCACCTACGAGCAGTACTTC.

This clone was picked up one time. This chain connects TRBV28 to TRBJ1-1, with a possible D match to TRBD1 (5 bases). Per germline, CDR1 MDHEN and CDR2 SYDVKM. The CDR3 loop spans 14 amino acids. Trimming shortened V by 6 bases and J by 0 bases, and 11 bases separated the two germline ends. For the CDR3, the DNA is TGTGCCAGCAGCCAGACAGTTATGAACACTGAAGCTTTCTTT. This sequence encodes CASSQTVMNTEAFF.

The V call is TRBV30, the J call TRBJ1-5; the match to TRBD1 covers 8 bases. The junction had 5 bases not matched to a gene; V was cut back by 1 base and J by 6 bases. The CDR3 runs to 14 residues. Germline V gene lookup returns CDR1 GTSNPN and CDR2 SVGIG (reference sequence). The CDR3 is CAWSGQGAAQPQHF. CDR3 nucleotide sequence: TGTGCCTGGAGTGGGCAGGGGGCTGCTCAGCCCCAGCATTTT.

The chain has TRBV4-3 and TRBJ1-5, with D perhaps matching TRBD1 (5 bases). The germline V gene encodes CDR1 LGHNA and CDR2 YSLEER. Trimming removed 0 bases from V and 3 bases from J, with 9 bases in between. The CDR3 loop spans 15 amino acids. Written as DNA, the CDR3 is TGCGCCAGCAGCCAAGAGCGACAGCTCAATCAGCCCCAGCATTTT. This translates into CASSQERQLNQPQHF.

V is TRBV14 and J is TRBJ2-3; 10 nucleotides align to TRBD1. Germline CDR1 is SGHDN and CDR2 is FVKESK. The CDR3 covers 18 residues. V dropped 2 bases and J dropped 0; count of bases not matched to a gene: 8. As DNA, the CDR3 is TGTGCCAGCAGCCAAACCGCCAAGGACAGGGGGAGCACAGATACGCAGTATTTT. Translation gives CASSQTAKDRGSTDTQYF. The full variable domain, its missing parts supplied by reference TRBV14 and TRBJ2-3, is EAGVTQFPSHSVIEKGQTVTLRCDPISGHDNLYWYRRVMGKEIKFLLHFVKESKQDESGMPNNRFLAERTGGTYSTLKVQPAELEDSGVYFCASSQTAKDRGSTDTQYFGPGTRLTVL.

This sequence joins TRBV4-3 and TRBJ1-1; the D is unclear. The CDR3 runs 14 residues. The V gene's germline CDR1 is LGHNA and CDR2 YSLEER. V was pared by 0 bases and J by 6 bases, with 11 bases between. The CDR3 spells CASSQDPPTSEAFF. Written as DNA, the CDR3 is TGCGCCAGCAGCCAAGATCCCCCAACATCTGAAGCTTTCTTT.

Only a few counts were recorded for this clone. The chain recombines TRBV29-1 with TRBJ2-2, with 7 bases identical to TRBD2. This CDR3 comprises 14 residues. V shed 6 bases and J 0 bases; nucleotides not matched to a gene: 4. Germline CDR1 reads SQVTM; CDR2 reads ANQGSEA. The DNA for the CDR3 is TGCAGCGTCCCTCTAGCGGCGAACACCGGGGAGCTGTTTTTT. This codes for CSVPLAANTGELFF.

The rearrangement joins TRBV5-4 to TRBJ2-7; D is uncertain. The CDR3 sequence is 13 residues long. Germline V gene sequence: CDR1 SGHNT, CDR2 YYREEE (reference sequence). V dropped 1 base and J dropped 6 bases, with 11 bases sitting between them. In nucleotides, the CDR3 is TGTGCCAGCAGCTTGCGAGGTAGCAGCGAGCAGTACTTC. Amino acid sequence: CASSLRGSSEQYF.

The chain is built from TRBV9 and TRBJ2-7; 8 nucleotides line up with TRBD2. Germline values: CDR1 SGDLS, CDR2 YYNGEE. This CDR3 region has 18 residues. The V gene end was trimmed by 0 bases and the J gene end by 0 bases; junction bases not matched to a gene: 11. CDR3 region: CASSVDGRGIRSSYEQYF. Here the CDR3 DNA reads TGTGCCAGCAGCGTAGACGGGAGGGGGATAAGGAGCTCCTACGAGCAGTACTTC.

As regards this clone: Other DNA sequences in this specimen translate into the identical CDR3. Here the CDR3 DNA reads TGCGCCAGCAGTGCGGGAGGACTAGAGACCCAGTACTTC. Its translation: CASSAGGLETQYF. The chain has TRBV5-1 and TRBJ2-5; 8 nucleotides line up with TRBD2. Trimming took 5 bases from V and 4 from J; bases not matched to a gene: 4. The germline V gene encodes CDR1 SGHRS and CDR2 YFSETQ. The CDR3 contains 13 residues.

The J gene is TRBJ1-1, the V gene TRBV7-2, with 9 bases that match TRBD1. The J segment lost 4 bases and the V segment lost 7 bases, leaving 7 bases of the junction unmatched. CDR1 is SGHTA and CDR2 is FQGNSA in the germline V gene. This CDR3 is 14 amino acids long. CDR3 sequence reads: CASTMTGGVTEAFF. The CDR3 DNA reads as TGTGCCAGCACGATGACAGGGGGGGTCACTGAAGCTTTCTTT.